The clone carrying this T cell receptor beta chain was found many times. Its antigen is as yet unknown. CDR1 DFQATT and CDR2 SNEGSKA come from the germline V gene (reference sequence). The ends lost 0 bases at V and 3 bases at J; junction bases unmatched: 14. The CDR3 sequence is 18 residues long. The data are from a study of T cells in Graves' hyperthyroidism and ophthalmopathy. Points from the study as a whole: Most clonotypes expanded in thyroid above 0.001 were likewise present in blood.

Amplified regions were TCR beta CDR3 sequences from RNA transcripts. When the TCR CDR3 underwent first-round RT-PCR, the HTBI primer set was used. TCRdb re-called the multiplex PCR reads with MiXCR, one entry per CDR3 protein. The table includes hundreds of thousands of distinct CDR3 sequences, less than 20% detected once. The genes are TRBV20-1 and TRBJ1-3, with 7 bases lining up with TRBD1. The source is a man aged 40-49 years with Graves' ophthalmopathy. Sample: blood. The CDR3 is CSARDVARTGVDGNTIYF. In nucleotides, the CDR3 is TGCAGTGCTAGAGATGTGGCCCGAACAGGGGTCGATGGAAACACCATATATTTT.